Listed below are T cell receptor beta chains from one sample, sequenced in a study of control samples from healthy donors and cancer patients. Only in-frame clones appear in the TCRdb table, and some are missing; sequencing was by immunoSEQ multiplex PCR. The sample yields roughly 120,000 clones, approximately 91% seen once. The sample comprised blood. These receptors all come from a man aged 45-65 years in good health. CDR3s include the opening cysteine and the closing phenylalanine or tryptophan.

>16|TRBV12-5|TRBJ2-3
CASGLVLGHAPDTQYF
>16|TRBV7-9|TRBJ2-2
CASFPGKGISTGELFF
>14|TRBV5-5|TRBJ2-7
CASSVTGKAYEQYF
>11|TRBV29-1|TRBJ2-5
CICRDRAAQYF
>15|TRBV10-3|TRBJ2-7
CAISDFDRLSYEQYF
>13|TRBV6-5|TRBJ2-7
CASTQSSSYEQYF
>15|TRBV9|TRBJ2-7
CASSVMGGQGYEQYF
>13|TRBV10-3|TRBJ1-5
CAISAGTGQPQHF
>14|TRBV7-9|TRBJ1-1
CASSSQGDRSEAFF
>13|TRBV3-1/TRBV3-2|TRBJ2-7
CASSQVPSYEQYF
>16|TRBV7-8|TRBJ1-5
CASSLVPAGPNQPQHF
>14|TRBV10-2|TRBJ2-2
CASSVQGNTGELFF
>15|TRBV10-3|TRBJ2-5
CAISDYGGAQETQYF
>21|TRBV21-1|TRBJ1-2
CASSKALLTIAGSTFFYGYTF
>16|TRBV9|TRBJ2-3
CASSVSGGAGADTQYF
>13|TRBV11-2|TRBJ2-5
CASSPKNQETQYF
>12|TRBV30|TRBJ1-1
CAWSVLFSGAFF
>14|TRBV3-1/TRBV3-2|TRBJ2-1
CASSQDLASTEQFF
>11|TRBV20-1|TRBJ2-7
CSAARTYEQYF
>18|TRBV30|TRBJ2-2
CAWSVRRAPTFRTGELFF
>16|TRBV7-4|TRBJ2-1
CAPIWVAQVGYNEQFF
>12|TRBV13|TRBJ1-2
CASSLRDYGYTF
>14|TRBV11-3|TRBJ2-7
CASSSLGASYEQYF
>13|TRBV10-3|TRBJ1-2
CATEGGGSYGYTF
>14|TRBV11-2|TRBJ2-1
CASSLGGLYNEQFF
>14|TRBV15|TRBJ1-6
CASQGNPYNSPLHF
>14|TRBV6-6|TRBJ2-4
CASSSGTAKNIQYF
>13|TRBV2|TRBJ1-1
CASLSWAGDRAFF
>14|TRBV6-5|TRBJ2-3
CASSSGQGGDTQYF
>13|TRBV13|TRBJ1-1
CASSLGQNTEAFF
>16|TRBV7-6|TRBJ2-2
CASKEGQGFGTGELFF
>13|TRBV19|TRBJ1-1
CASTRQGPTEAFF
>23|TRBV19|TRBJ2-7
CASSHPRDSKGQFFLTTSYEQYF
>15|TRBV7-9|TRBJ1-2
CASSLQGAFNYGYTF
>13|TRBV14|TRBJ1-1
CASSLQENTEAFF
>14|TRBV3-1/TRBV3-2|TRBJ1-3
CASSPQNSGNTIYF
>13|TRBV6-4|TRBJ2-7
CASSDSLGREQYF
>14|TRBV20-1|TRBJ1-1
CSASVARGVGEAFF
>13|TRBV28|TRBJ2-1
CASREQGTDEQFF
>13|TRBV30|TRBJ1-5
CAWSPGEGQPQHF
>14|TRBV3-1/TRBV3-2|TRBJ2-1
CASSQVWRDHEQFF
>14|TRBV6-6|TRBJ2-5
CASSFQGAWETQYF
>15|TRBV28|TRBJ2-3
CASSFRDRAIDTQYF
>14|TRBV7-3|TRBJ1-1
CASSPENTNTEAFF
>17|TRBV18|TRBJ2-5
CASSPLASGASQETQYF
>15|TRBV11-3|TRBJ2-5
CASRSGQGGSETQYF